This TCR beta chain was obtained from a study of blood T cell repertoires in COVID-19. Study-wide background: PBMCs, B-cell-depleted T cells, or T cells were the source of the cDNA or gDNA that made up the material.

Profiled with immunoSEQ multiplex PCR; TCRdb holds only in-frame clones, not every one. The repertoire holds about 150,000 clones, with around 87% as singletons. The CDR3 loop spans 13 amino acids. CDR1 and CDR2 (germline): SGHRS, YFSETQ. As to this clone: The germline gene is not matched at one end of the junction; a read error may be the cause.

The receptor comes from a man aged 18 to 30 with COVID-19, enrolled during active disease. The sequenced sample consisted of peripheral blood. The rearrangement links TRBV5-1 to TRBJ2-7, with 7 bases aligning to TRBD1. The CDR3 spells CASSPMGVRGNIF. CDR3 DNA sequence: TGCGCCAGCAGCCCTATGGGGGTCAGGGGGAATATTTTC. Full variable domain (rest looked up from reference TRBV5-1 and TRBJ2-7): KAGVTQTPRYLIKTRGQQVTLSCSPISGHRSVSWYQQTPGQGLQFLFEYFSETQRNKGNFPGRFSGRQFSNSRSEMNVSTLELGDSALYLCASSPMGVRGNIFGPGTRLTVT.